This T cell receptor beta chain emerged from a study of cytomegalovirus exposure and HLA in healthy donors. PCR amplification relied on 60 Vbeta primers (plus 13 Jbeta primers). Method: immunoSEQ multiplex PCR; TCRdb's copy keeps in-frame clones and lacks some. The data show 100,000 to 150,000 clones, 74% seen once. The CDR3 runs 15 residues. J gave up 1 base and V 5 bases, and 5 bases lay outside the gene matches. The germline gives CDR1 PRHDT, CDR2 FYEKMQ (reference sequence). V and J are TRBV13 and TRBJ2-7, with TRBD1 identical over 10 bases. Sequencing input: PBMCs. This TCR came from a man aged 40-50 years in good health and CMV-seropositive. The CDR3 sequence: CASSIKGQGSYEQYF. For the CDR3, the DNA is TGTGCCAGCAGCATCAAGGGACAGGGGTCCTACGAGCAGTACTTC.